The source of this T cell receptor beta chain is a study of metastatic and nonmetastatic thyroid tumors. The CDR3 sequence is 14 residues long. Deletions cut 3 bases from V and 12 bases from J, with 23 bases between. Per germline, CDR1 DFQATT and CDR2 SNEGSKA (reference sequence). Study-level points and caveats: Benign nodules reportedly had significantly lower TCR beta diversity than malignant thyroid tumors in blood and tumor.

No treatment of any kind had been given to any patient before thyroid surgery. Via MiXCR, TCRdb re-called the PCR reads. The table lists almost 85,000 clones, under 15% of them singletons, with approximately 8.8% in the top ten. With regard to this clone: Its target is not known.

The source of this sequence is a female donor with papillary thyroid cancer or a benign thyroid nodule (not recorded which). Some clones in this sample may be carry-over from other donors' samples. Sample: tumor tissue. This chain links TRBV20-1 with TRBJ1-1; tentatively, D is TRBD1 (6 bases). CDR3: CSARGQQGKTQSFF. CDR3 nucleotides: TGCAGTGCTAGGGGTCAACAGGGTAAAACTCAATCTTTCTTT.